This T cell receptor beta chain was sequenced for a study of siplizumab effects on memory and regulatory T cells. Overall study findings and caveats: Mappable alloreactive CD4+ clones averaged approximately 62% Treg-derived with siplizumab versus about 27% in controls. Assignment to unstimulated subsets succeeded for only a minor fraction of the alloreactive clones.

On this clone itself: The target antigen is unknown.

Clones were sequenced by immunoSEQ multiplex PCR, and TCRdb holds only the in-frame ones, with some missing. Among about 100,000 clones listed, roughly nine tenths were seen once. The length of the CDR3 is 13 residues. Trimming took off 9 bases at V and 1 base at J, with 12 bases between the two ends. Germline CDR1 and CDR2: LNHDA and SQIVND (reference sequence). This clonotype was obtained from a human donor in good health. Sequencing was done on a sample of Tregs sorted from blood. The genes are TRBV19 and TRBJ2-5, with D possibly matching TRBD1 (6 bases). The CDR3 region has the DNA TGTGCCAGCTCCAGGGGCGCCCAAGAGACCCAGTACTTC. As protein: CASSRGAQETQYF.